What follows are 20 T cell receptor beta chains derived from one specimen sequenced in a study of breast tumors, draining lymph nodes, adjacent tissues. TCRdb used MiXCR to reprocess the multiplex PCR reads, holding one entry per CDR3 protein. The sample contains tens of thousands of distinct CDR3 sequences, around 30% of which appear only once. Samples came from axillary lymph nodes draining the breast cancer. The sequencing sample was made of axillary lymph node tissue. The receptors shown here come from a female donor with breast cancer. Some clones in this sample may be carry-over from other donors' samples.

This clonotype has at least ten counts. This chain uses TRBV30 with TRBJ1-6, with D possibly matching TRBD1 (6 bases). V dropped 0 bases and J dropped 14 bases, with 14 bases sitting between them. This CDR3 has 13 amino acids. CDR1 GTSNPN and CDR2 SVGIG come from the germline V gene (reference sequence). The CDR3 loop is CAWSVLGGASLHF. DNA for the CDR3: TGTGCCTGGAGTGTACTCGGGGGGGCTTCCCTCCACTTT.

The genes are TRBV10-3 and TRBJ1-5; 10 nucleotides align to TRBD1. Germline CDR1 and CDR2: ENHRY and SYGVKD. The V segment lost 1 base and the J segment 4 bases; nucleotides outside the gene matches: 1. The CDR3 totals 15 residues. This chain's CDR3 is CAISELGQGNQPQHF. CDR3 nucleotides: TGTGCCATCAGTGAGTTGGGACAGGGGAATCAGCCCCAGCATTTT.

In its sample, this clonotype was seen many times. The rearrangement links TRBV2 to TRBJ1-3, with D possibly TRBD1 on 5 matching bases. Germline V gives CDR1 SNHLY, CDR2 FYNNEI. The CDR3 spans 13 residues. V gave up 8 bases and J gave up 7 bases, with 15 bases separating them. The CDR3 reads CASRQDIGNTIYF. DNA of the CDR3: TGTGCCAGCCGCCAGGACATTGGGAACACCATATATTTT.

At least ten counts were recorded for this clonotype. This chain connects TRBV5-5 to TRBJ2-1; 7 bases line up with TRBD2. CDR1 and CDR2 (germline): SGHKS, YYEKEE (reference sequence). V was clipped by 2 bases and J by 6 bases; unmatched bases: 5. There are 14 residues in the CDR3. In nucleotides, the CDR3 is TGTGCCAGCAGCTTTGCGTCTAGCGGCAATGAGCAGTTCTTC. Encoded protein: CASSFASSGNEQFF.

The chain recombines TRBV28 with TRBJ1-5, with D unclear. The CDR3 is made up of 12 amino acids. Germline V gene lookup returns CDR1 MDHEN and CDR2 SYDVKM. The V end was cut by 6 bases, the J end by 3 bases, with 6 bases between. CDR3 loop: CASSVINQPQHF. In DNA, the CDR3 is TGTGCCAGCAGCGTTATCAATCAGCCCCAGCATTTT.

This clonotype was counted at least ten times. This may stem from a read error, because a much larger clone lies one nucleotide away. The V gene is TRBV5-1, the J gene TRBJ1-6; D is possibly TRBD1 (6 bases). The CDR3 totals 15 residues. In germline, CDR1 is SGHRS, CDR2 YFSETQ. V shed 0 bases and J shed 10 bases, with 14 bases lying between them. CDR3 loop: CASSLGLQGDSPLHF. The CDR3 DNA follows: TGCGCCAGCAGCTTGGGACTACAGGGTGACTCACCCCTCCACTTT. Together with reference TRBV5-1 and TRBJ1-6, the CDR3 gives the full variable domain: KAGVTQTPRYLIKTRGQQVTLSCSPISGHRSVSWYQQTPGQGLQFLFEYFSETQRNKGNFPGRFSGRQFSNSRSEMNVSTLELGDSALYLCASSLGLQGDSPLHFGNGTRLTVT.

This clonotype was found many times. The rearrangement joins TRBV18 to TRBJ2-1; weak D call: TRBD2 (6 bases). Trimming removed 2 bases from V and 6 bases from J, with 11 bases in between. Germline loops: CDR1 KGHSH, CDR2 LQKENI. The CDR3 contains 14 residues. This CDR3 is CASSPVQRVNEQFF. In nucleotides, the CDR3 is TGTGCCAGCTCACCAGTCCAGCGGGTCAATGAGCAGTTCTTC.

A few counts support this clonotype. J is TRBJ2-2 and V is TRBV5-4; perhaps D is TRBD1 or TRBD2 (5 bases each). CDR3 length equals 14 residues. Deletions cut 1 base from V and 4 bases from J, with 8 bases between. The germline CDR1 and CDR2 sequences are SGHNT and YYREEE (reference sequence). CDR3 loop: CASSLRGTTGELFF. DNA of the CDR3: TGTGCCAGCAGCTTGCGAGGGACCACCGGGGAGCTGTTTTTT.

Concerning this clonotype: This may be a read error: a much more frequent sequence differs by one nucleotide. The conserved phenylalanine or tryptophan is not found at the CDR3 terminus, so this likely reflects a read error. The chain uses TRBV28 and TRBJ1-5; a weak D match, TRBD1 (5 bases). The ends were cut back, 5 bases at V and 10 bases at J, with 15 bases in the middle. The germline V gene has CDR1 MDHEN and CDR2 SYDVKM. The CDR3 consists of 13 residues. The CDR3 protein is CASSLGEGLPQHL. The CDR3 region has the DNA TGTGCCAGCAGTCTGGGAGAGGGGTTACCCCAGCATCTT.

This clonotype came up many times. The chain combines TRBV6-1 with TRBJ2-7, with a tentative D call TRBD1 (6 bases). The germline CDR1 and CDR2 sequences are MNHNS and SASEGT. The CDR3 is 17 residues long. V was clipped by 1 base and J by 2 bases, with 18 bases between them. The CDR3, as DNA: TGTGCCAGCAGTGAAGGGTTTGGACAGCGAAATGCCTACGAGCAGTACTTC. Translating gives CASSEGFGQRNAYEQYF.

This clonotype was found a few times. This may stem from a read error, because a much larger clone lies one nucleotide away. V gene TRBV20-1 combines with J gene TRBJ2-1, with TRBD2 matching over 10 bases. CDR3 length equals 14 residues. The germline V gene encodes CDR1 DFQATT and CDR2 SNEGSKA (reference sequence). CDR3 sequence reads: CSAGTSEYYTEQFF. The CDR3 bases are TGCAGTGCAGGGACTAGCGAGTACTACACTGAGCAGTTCTTC.

This clonotype is a singleton in its sample. This sequence joins TRBV10-3 and TRBJ1-2; tentatively, D is TRBD1 (5 bases). V gave up 0 bases and J gave up 2 bases, with 10 bases separating them. CDR1 ENHRY and CDR2 SYGVKD come from the germline V gene. The CDR3 sequence is 15 residues long. CDR3 sequence reads: CAISESGRANYGYTF. The CDR3 DNA sequence: TGTGCCATCAGTGAGTCGGGCAGGGCGAACTATGGCTACACCTTC.

This clonotype was counted many times. The chain couples TRBV15 to TRBJ2-5, with a tentative D call TRBD2 (6 bases). Germline values: CDR1 LNHNV, CDR2 YYDKDF (reference sequence). V was clipped by 0 bases and J by 3 bases, with 14 bases between them. This CDR3 has 16 amino acids. The CDR3 is CATSRDLGGAEETQYF. The CDR3 DNA is TGTGCCACCAGCAGAGATTTAGGAGGGGCAGAAGAGACCCAGTACTTC.

The genes are TRBV11-3 and TRBJ1-4; D not resolved. This CDR3 has 17 residues. Germline CDR1 and CDR2: SGHNT and YENEEA. Trimming took off 2 bases at V and 3 bases at J, with 16 bases between the two ends. In DNA, the CDR3 is TGTGCCAGCAGCTTACTAGCGGGAGCTGGGGCTAATGAAAAACTGTTTTTT. It is translated as CASSLLAGAGANEKLFF.

This clonotype was recorded many times. The DNA of the CDR3 is TGTGCCAGTAGTTTAGGACAGGATTCTAACTATGGCTACACCTTC. It codes for CASSLGQDSNYGYTF. This chain connects TRBV19 to TRBJ1-2, with 7 nucleotides matching TRBD1. After removal of 5 bases from V and 0 bases from J, the junction contained 6 bases not matched to a gene. The CDR3 has 15 amino acids. Germline V gives CDR1 LNHDA, CDR2 SQIVND (reference sequence).

This sequence joins TRBV9 and TRBJ2-1; D may be TRBD1 or TRBD2 (5 bases each). Between the trimmed V and J ends, which lost 5 bases and 8 bases, there was a span of 23 bases. The length of the CDR3 is 16 residues. The germline gives CDR1 SGDLS, CDR2 YYNGEE. The CDR3 DNA reads as TGTGCCAGCAGATTAAGTGGGGGTAGTGGGAGCGATGAGCAGTTCTTC. This encodes CASRLSGGSGSDEQFF.

The chain links TRBV6-4 to TRBJ2-4; D might be TRBD2 (6 bases). The CDR3 has 17 amino acids. Germline lookup yields CDR1 MRHNA and CDR2 SNTAGT. Between the trimmed V and J ends, which lost 5 bases and 6 bases, there was a span of 23 bases. Here the CDR3 DNA reads TGTGCCAGCAGTTCCCACAAGACTGGGGAGGAGGGAAACATTCAGTACTTC. It encodes CASSSHKTGEEGNIQYF.

The V call is TRBV6-2 or TRBV6-3, the J call TRBJ1-2; 7 nucleotides line up with TRBD1. The trim removed 4 bases at V and 4 bases at J, leaving 15 bases unmatched. The CDR3 length is 17 residues. Germline loops: CDR1 MNHEY, CDR2 SVGEGT. The CDR3 coding sequence is TGTGCCAGCAGTTTCCCTTCGACAGGGACTGTGGGCTATGGCTACACCTTC. Translated: CASSFPSTGTVGYGYTF.

Ten or more counts support this clonotype. This rearrangement joins TRBV4-3 to TRBJ1-2, with D unresolved. Trimming removed 0 bases from V and 8 bases from J, with 25 bases in between. This CDR3 is built from 18 residues. CDR1 is LGHNA and CDR2 is YSLEER in the germline V gene. CDR3 DNA: TGCGCCAGCAGCCAAGATTACGCCTCGGGAGGGAGATTAGGCGGCTACACCTTC. Translated, it gives CASSQDYASGGRLGGYTF.

This clonotype has more than one count but fewer than ten. A single base separates this from a much larger clone, so it may be a read error. V gene TRBV5-1 combines with J gene TRBJ2-1; D unresolved. Germline-derived CDR1 and CDR2 are SGHRS and YFSETQ. This CDR3 has 12 amino acids. The CDR3 DNA is TGCGCCAGCAGCTTGCTTCCGTATGAGCACTTCTTC. It specifies CASSLLPYEHFF.